The sequence of this TCR beta chain was determined in a study of T cells in Graves' hyperthyroidism and ophthalmopathy. At the level of the study: Once the initial diagnosis was made, peripheral blood was obtained before any treatment.

Germline V gene sequence: CDR1 WSHSY, CDR2 SAAADI. The CDR3 spans 14 residues. V gave up 5 bases and J gave up 9 bases, with 17 bases separating them. The source material, RNA transcripts, was used to amplify TCR beta CDR3 regions. When the TCR CDR3 underwent first-round RT-PCR, the HTBI primer set was used. A single record per CDR3 protein comes from TCRdb applying MiXCR to the multiplex PCR reads. Of a few hundred thousand distinct CDR3 sequences in the sample, about 15% were seen once. The genes are TRBV10-2 and TRBJ2-1; D not certain. The source material was blood. The receptor was derived from a young woman with Graves' hyperthyroidism. The CDR3 reads CASSIDRGYFEQFF. CDR3 bases: TGCGCCAGCAGTATAGATAGAGGATACTTTGAGCAGTTCTTC.